The 28 T cell receptor beta chains below all came from one sample that was sequenced in a study of T-cell memory formation after mild COVID-19. MiXCR, applied by TCRdb to the 5' RACE reads, yields one record per CDR3 protein. The top ten clones hold 8.4% of a sample with around 450,000 distinct CDR3 sequences, roughly 20% of them seen once. Sequencing used PBMCs or a T cell subset sorted from them (not recorded which). These TCRs come from an adult woman who had mild COVID-19 (a few samples of this study predate the infection). Cell type and time point are not known.

This clonotype was detected only a few times. This rearrangement joins TRBV5-1 to TRBJ1-1, with D tentatively TRBD1 (6 bases). V gave up 5 bases and J gave up 8 bases, with 13 bases separating them. CDR1 is SGHRS and CDR2 is YFSETQ in the germline V gene. The CDR3 has 12 amino acids. For the CDR3, the DNA is TGCGCCAGCAGTAGTGTAGGACAGGAAGCTTTCTTT. Its translation: CASSSVGQEAFF. Drawing the rest from reference TRBV5-1 and TRBJ1-1, the complete variable domain is KAGVTQTPRYLIKTRGQQVTLSCSPISGHRSVSWYQQTPGQGLQFLFEYFSETQRNKGNFPGRFSGRQFSNSRSEMNVSTLELGDSALYLCASSSVGQEAFFGQGTRLTVV.

This clonotype was seen a few times. The chain links TRBV29-1 to TRBJ1-2; 10 bases fit TRBD1. J was trimmed by 8 bases and V by 5 bases; bases with no gene match: 11. CDR1 is SQVTM, CDR2 ANQGSEA, per germline. CDR3 length equals 14 residues. The chain's CDR3 is CSVSGTGAQGGYTF. Written as DNA, the CDR3 is TGCAGCGTTTCCGGGACAGGGGCGCAAGGAGGCTACACCTTC.

This clonotype was seen a few times. V gene TRBV27 combines with J gene TRBJ1-6; 7 nucleotides match TRBD1. Trimming cost V 5 bases and J 7 bases; bases outside gene matches: 14. The CDR3 length is 17 residues. Looked up from germline, CDR1 is MNHEY and CDR2 is SMNVEV (reference sequence). The CDR3 spells CASSLTPTGVGNSPLHF. The CDR3 nucleotides read TGTGCCAGCAGTCTCACCCCTACAGGGGTGGGGAATTCACCCCTCCACTTT.

The chain links TRBV14 to TRBJ2-1, with a weak D call TRBD1 (6 bases). V was pared by 1 base and J by 6 bases, with 7 bases between. Germline V gene sequence: CDR1 SGHDN, CDR2 FVKESK. The CDR3 runs 13 residues. The CDR3 spells CASSQVRGNEQFF. The CDR3 DNA reads as TGTGCCAGCAGCCAAGTCAGGGGCAATGAGCAGTTCTTC.

This clonotype has at least ten counts. The gene calls are TRBV7-2 and TRBJ2-5, with D maybe TRBD2 (5 bases). The V gene lost 5 bases and the J gene lost 2 bases, with 18 bases spanning the gap. The CDR3 runs to 16 residues. Germline CDR1 and CDR2: SGHTA and FQGNSA. The CDR3 sequence: CASSPQVRTVQETQYF. CDR3 DNA: TGTGCCAGCAGCCCCCAGGTTCGGACTGTGCAAGAGACCCAGTACTTC.

The chain has TRBV18 and TRBJ2-7, with 8 bases fitting TRBD2. The CDR3 runs 14 residues. V shed 0 bases and J 6 bases; nucleotides not matched to a gene: 4. From germline, CDR1 is KGHSH and CDR2 LQKENI. CDR3 DNA: TGTGCCAGCTCACCACCAGGCCTAGCGGGCGAGCAGTACGTC. This gives the protein CASSPPGLAGEQYV.

J is TRBJ1-3 and V is TRBV30; D not certain. Trimming cost V 4 bases and J 9 bases, with 10 bases left between them. The length of the CDR3 is 11 residues. Germline V lookup: CDR1 GTSNPN, CDR2 SVGIG (reference sequence). CDR3 sequence: CAWKGGFTIYF. CDR3 bases: TGTGCCTGGAAAGGAGGGTTCACCATATATTTT.

This clonotype was observed at least ten times. The chain is built from TRBV4-1 and TRBJ2-3, with 9 bases aligning to TRBD2. The CDR3 spans 17 residues. CDR1 and CDR2 from the germline V gene are MGHRA and YSYEKL. V dropped 1 base and J dropped 8; count of bases not matched to a gene: 13. CDR3 sequence reads: CASSQGWGSGGSGTQYF. DNA of the CDR3: TGCGCCAGCAGCCAAGGTTGGGGTAGCGGGGGTTCAGGTACGCAGTATTTT.

This clonotype was counted between two and nine times. The J gene is TRBJ2-1, the V gene TRBV20-1; 8 positions agree with TRBD2. J was trimmed by 3 bases and V by 0 bases; bases with no gene match: 7. Germline V gives CDR1 DFQATT, CDR2 SNEGSKA (reference sequence). The length of the CDR3 is 16 residues. CDR3 sequence: CSAREVVGRGYNEQFF. CDR3 bases: TGCAGTGCTAGAGAAGTCGTCGGGAGGGGCTACAATGAGCAGTTCTTC.

The rearrangement links TRBV21-1 to TRBJ2-2; TRBD2, the table's D call, lacks a check against the DNA. TRBV21-1 corresponds to a pseudogene. CDR3 size: 13 residues. Written as DNA, the CDR3 is TGTGCCACTCGGGACTACACCACCGGGGAGCTGTTTTTT. Translated, it gives CATRDYTTGELFF.

The chain has TRBV12-3 or TRBV12-4 and TRBJ2-5, with unresolved D. CDR3 length equals 15 residues. The V end lost 6 bases, the J end lost 5 bases, and 19 bases lay between the germline ends. This CDR3 is CASSPTDRLWETQYF. The CDR3, as DNA: TGTGCCAGCAGCCCTACTGACCGATTATGGGAGACCCAGTACTTC.

This rearrangement joins TRBV20-1 to TRBJ2-1; 8 bases agree with TRBD2. The CDR3 is made up of 15 amino acids. V shed 1 base, J shed 4 bases, and the junction held 6 bases outside the gene matches. Germline-derived CDR1 and CDR2 are DFQATT and SNEGSKA (reference sequence). Here the CDR3 reads CSARARIAGYNEQFF. CDR3 nucleotide sequence: TGCAGTGCTAGAGCCCGGATAGCGGGATACAATGAGCAGTTCTTC.

The chain couples TRBV6-2 or TRBV6-3 to TRBJ1-2; D might be TRBD1 (5 bases). The CDR3 length is 13 residues. Germline CDR1 and CDR2: MNHEY and SVGEGT. V gave up 6 bases and J gave up 1 base, with 9 bases separating them. CDR3: CASRADINYGYTF. The CDR3 nucleotides are TGTGCCAGCAGGGCGGACATTAACTATGGCTACACCTTC.

The CDR3 loop reads CASSPGGRPFYNEQFF. DNA of the CDR3: TGTGCCAGCAGCCCGGGCGGGAGGCCCTTCTACAATGAGCAGTTCTTC. The chain couples TRBV6-2 or TRBV6-3 to TRBJ2-1, with 8 bases matching TRBD2. J lost 3 bases, V lost 6 bases, and 10 bases had no gene match. Germline V gene lookup returns CDR1 MNHEY and CDR2 SVGEGT. The CDR3 totals 16 residues.

A few counts support this clonotype. V gene TRBV7-3 combines with J gene TRBJ2-1, with 14 bases that match TRBD2. The V and J ends lost 5 bases and 6 bases, in that order; junction bases with no gene match: 6. Germline V gene sequence: CDR1 SGHTA, CDR2 FQGTGA. This CDR3 has 16 amino acids. CDR3 sequence: CASSPHGTSGGNEQFF. DNA for the CDR3: TGTGCCAGCAGCCCACACGGGACTAGCGGGGGCAATGAGCAGTTCTTC. Using reference TRBV7-3 and TRBJ2-1 for the parts outside the CDR3, the full variable domain is GAGVSQTPSNKVTEKGKYVELRCDPISGHTALYWYRQSLGQGPEFLIYFQGTGAADDSGLPNDRFFAVRPEGSVSTLKIQRTERGDSAVYLCASSPHGTSGGNEQFFGPGTRLTVL.

This clonotype occurred many times. CDR3 bases: TGTGCCACCAGTGATCCGGCCGGGACCTACGAGCAGTACTTC. Translation gives CATSDPAGTYEQYF. The rearrangement links TRBV24-1 to TRBJ2-7, with D perhaps TRBD2 (5 bases). V was pared by 3 bases and J by 2 bases, with 10 bases between. CDR1 and CDR2 (germline): KGHDR, SFDVKD. This CDR3 spans 14 amino acids.

The chain uses TRBV7-2 and TRBJ2-3; D might be TRBD2 (6 bases). This CDR3 comprises 15 residues. Germline V lookup: CDR1 SGHTA, CDR2 FQGNSA. Trimming removed 5 bases from V and 4 bases from J, with 16 bases in between. The chain's CDR3 is CASSRAGSLADTQYF. The CDR3 DNA reads as TGTGCCAGCAGCAGGGCGGGATCCCTCGCAGATACGCAGTATTTT.

The chain recombines TRBV5-1 with TRBJ2-7; 7 bases match TRBD2. After removal of 1 base from V and 6 bases from J, the junction contained 7 bases not matched to a gene. This CDR3 is 14 amino acids long. CDR1 is SGHRS and CDR2 is YFSETQ in the germline V gene. CDR3 coding DNA: TGCGCCAGCAGCTTGAGGAGCGGGACCTCCGAGCAGTACTTC. It encodes CASSLRSGTSEQYF.

Concerning this clonotype itself: No conserved phenylalanine or tryptophan is present at the end of the CDR3, so a read error is the likely explanation. The chain recombines TRBV24-1 with TRBJ2-3; a weak D match, TRBD1 (5 bases). CDR1 KGHDR and CDR2 SFDVKD come from the germline V gene. This CDR3 is 14 amino acids long. The V end was cut by 4 bases, the J end by 3 bases, with 10 bases between. The CDR3 here is CATSDFQGTDTQYL. The CDR3 DNA reads TGTGCCACCAGTGACTTCCAGGGAACAGATACGCAGTATCTT.

The chain uses TRBV20-1 and TRBJ1-6; tentative D call: TRBD1 (5 bases). This CDR3 has 14 amino acids. Trimming removed 2 bases from V and 9 bases from J, with 14 bases in between. Germline V gene sequence: CDR1 DFQATT, CDR2 SNEGSKA (reference sequence). The CDR3 DNA reads as TGCAGTGCTAGAAATGGGGGGGAGGGTTCACCCCTCCACTTT. Protein sequence: CSARNGGEGSPLHF.

V and J are TRBV6-6 and TRBJ2-7, with 8 bases aligning to TRBD1. Germline V gene data show CDR1 as MNHNY and CDR2 as SVGAGI (reference sequence). The CDR3 loop spans 18 amino acids. J lost 2 bases, V lost 0 bases, and 12 bases had no gene match. The CDR3 coding sequence is TGTGCCAGCAGTTACTCGGGGGTTAGACAGGGGACGACCTACGAGCAGTACTTC. This sequence encodes CASSYSGVRQGTTYEQYF.

V and J are TRBV6-2 or TRBV6-3 and TRBJ1-5; D not certain. The V end lost 2 bases, the J end lost 3 bases, and 5 bases lay between the germline ends. Germline lookup yields CDR1 MNHEY and CDR2 SVGEGT. The CDR3 has 13 residues. The CDR3 DNA follows: TGTGCCAGCAGTTACACCGACAATCAGCCCCAGCATTTT. It is translated as CASSYTDNQPQHF.

Of note for this clonotype: One junction end does not reproduce the germline sequence, and a read error may be involved. The rearrangement uses TRBV23-1 and TRBJ2-2; maybe TRBD1 (5 bases). TRBV23-1 is treated as an ORF (open reading frame) with a function not yet certain. This CDR3 is 16 amino acids long. In nucleotides, the CDR3 is TGCGCCAGCAGTAAATCAGGCAGGGAGAACACCGGGGAGCTGTTTTTT. Its translation is CASSKSGRENTGELFF.

CDR3 amino acids: CASSSLVGEDRAYEQYF. In DNA, the CDR3 is TGCGCCAGCAGCTCCCTGGTGGGGGAAGACAGGGCCTACGAGCAGTACTTC. V is TRBV5-1 and J is TRBJ2-7; 7 nucleotides line up with TRBD1. There are 17 residues in the CDR3. Trimming at V came to 3 bases and at J to 2 bases, leaving 14 bases not matched to a gene. In germline, CDR1 is SGHRS, CDR2 YFSETQ.

The DNA of the CDR3 is TGTGCCAGCAGCTTAGCCGGCGCAACGGGGAAACTGTTTTTT. This sequence encodes CASSLAGATGKLFF. The gene calls are TRBV11-2 and TRBJ1-4, with D unclear. Trimming shortened V by 1 base and J by 11 bases, and 14 bases separated the two germline ends. Germline values: CDR1 SGHAT, CDR2 FQNNGV. CDR3 length: 14 amino acids.

The J gene is TRBJ2-1, the V gene TRBV4-2; D might be TRBD1 or TRBD2, each matching 5 bases. Germline CDR1 LGHNA, CDR2 YNFKEQ. This CDR3 spans 17 amino acids. The ends were cut back, 1 base at V and 0 bases at J, with 13 bases in the middle. CDR3 protein: CASSQAGAYSSYNEQFF. As DNA, the CDR3 is TGTGCCAGCAGCCAAGCCGGGGCCTATAGCTCCTACAATGAGCAGTTCTTC.

This clonotype has just a few counts. This chain joins TRBV6-5 and TRBJ2-7; 7 bases match TRBD2. J gave up 3 bases and V 0 bases, and 5 bases lay outside the gene matches. The CDR3 totals 15 residues. Germline V gives CDR1 MNHEY, CDR2 SVGAGI. CDR3 sequence reads: CASSYSRTSRYEQYF. DNA of the CDR3: TGTGCCAGCAGTTACTCCAGGACTAGTCGCTACGAGCAGTACTTC.

This clonotype was recorded many times. The rearrangement uses TRBV5-1 and TRBJ2-2, with TRBD1 matching 9 bases. CDR1 is SGHRS and CDR2 is YFSETQ in the germline V gene. Trimming removed 0 bases from V and 6 bases from J; junction bases left unmatched: 6. This CDR3 spans 16 amino acids. The CDR3 sequence: CASSLAYDRGSGELFF. CDR3 nucleotide sequence: TGCGCCAGCAGCTTGGCCTACGACAGGGGGTCCGGGGAGCTGTTTTTT.